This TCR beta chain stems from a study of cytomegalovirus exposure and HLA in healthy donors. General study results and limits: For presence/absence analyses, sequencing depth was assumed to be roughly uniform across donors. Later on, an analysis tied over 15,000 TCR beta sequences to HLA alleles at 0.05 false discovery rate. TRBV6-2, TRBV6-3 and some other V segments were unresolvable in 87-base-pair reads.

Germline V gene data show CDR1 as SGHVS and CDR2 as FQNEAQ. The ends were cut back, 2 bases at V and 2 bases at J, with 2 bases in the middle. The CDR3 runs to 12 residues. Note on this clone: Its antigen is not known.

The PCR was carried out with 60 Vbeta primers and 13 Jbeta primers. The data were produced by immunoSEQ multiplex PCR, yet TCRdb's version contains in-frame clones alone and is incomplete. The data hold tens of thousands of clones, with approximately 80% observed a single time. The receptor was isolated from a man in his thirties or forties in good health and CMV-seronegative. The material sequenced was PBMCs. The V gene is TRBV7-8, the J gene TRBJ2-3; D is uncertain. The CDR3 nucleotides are TGTGCCAGCAGCTTACACACAGATACGCAGTATTTT. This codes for CASSLHTDTQYF.